The present TCR beta chain was sequenced within a study of neoadjuvant anti-PD-1 for oral cavity cancer. Study outcomes and limitations: Higher pretreatment Treg/Th17 ratios tracked higher pretreatment blood clonality.

Described time point: after neoadjuvant nivolumab, at surgical resection. The CDR3 consists of 15 residues. From germline, CDR1 is MNHNS and CDR2 SASEGT. V shed 2 bases, J shed 7 bases, and the junction held 8 bases outside the gene matches. Note on this clone: Antigen specificity is unknown.

The method was immunoSEQ multiplex PCR; TCRdb's version includes in-frame clones alone and lacks a portion of them. The sample holds about 68,000 clones, 80% to 90% seen once. The receptor's source is a person between 40 and 85 years old with oral cavity squamous cell carcinoma. The V and J genes are TRBV6-1 and TRBJ1-5, with 7 bases aligning to TRBD1. Sequenced material: PBMCs, taken after nivolumab (anti-PD-1) treatment. CDR3 in amino acids: CASSEIGGAVQPQHF. The CDR3 DNA is TGTGCCAGCAGTGAAATAGGGGGCGCGGTCCAGCCCCAGCATTTT.